This T cell receptor beta chain was sequenced in a study of T cell repertoires in cytomegalovirus infection. Looking at the study overall: Recently described HLA-C-restricted plus well-studied HLA-B-restricted CMV epitopes were used. Shared public TCR beta signatures pointed to both CMV infection and a matching HLA type.

A single record per CDR3 protein comes from TCRdb applying MiXCR to the reads. The profile shows hundreds of thousands of distinct CDR3 sequences, approximately 29% of them singletons. This clonotype was picked up one time. What it binds is unknown. From germline, CDR1 is MNHEY and CDR2 SVGEGT. This CDR3 spans 13 amino acids. V gave up 7 bases and J gave up 6 bases, with 15 bases separating them. Study findings and constraints: Carriers of CMV and the relevant HLA type were discriminated by public TCR beta frequency. Dominating the ex vivo response were TCR beta clonotypes that were CMV-specific and HLA-C-restricted.

The source material was cultured CD8+ T cells from PBMCs, sampled from culture after CMV antigen stimulation. The chain is built from TRBV6-2 or TRBV6-3 and TRBJ1-2; D gene uncertain. The clonotype originates from a human donor in good health (CMV status not recorded). Some clones in this sample may be carry-over from other donors' samples. Here the CDR3 reads CASTGPREHGYTF. CDR3 in DNA: TGTGCCAGCACCGGCCCCCGGGAGCATGGCTACACCTTC.